This TCR beta chain appears in the sequencing data of a study of CD8+CD57+ T cells in acquired aplastic anemia (dated by TCRdb to the late 2010s). A note on the overall study: Extracted DNA from sorted CD4+ and CD8+ cells averaged around 3.3 ug, ranging from roughly 0.2 to 30 ug. Mean read counts for healthy donor samples were 8.5 million to 10.8 million for CD4+ cells and 11 million to 14 million for CD8+ cells.

V is pared back by 1 base and J by 0 bases, with 12 bases lying between the germline termini. The CDR3 holds 16 amino acids from the cysteine to the phenylalanine. Left in the record is the CDR3 DNA by itself, 48 bases read in frame from the first base. CDR1 and CDR2, looked up from the germline V gene, are SGHNT and YENEEA. Genomic DNA served as template for TCR beta VDJ combination and CDR3 sequence profiling. TCR repertoire sequencing was run on an Illumina HiSeq 2000. The study's own analysis went as follows. Repertoire assessment relied on Simpson's diversity index, CDR3 size and DJ length profiles, and TRBV/TRBJ rearrangement plots. The most abundant DNA sequence in the deep sequencing data was taken as the immunodominant clone. CDR3 amino acid sequences were checked for sharing across subjects and were also compared against the VDJdb database and published repertoires. TCRdb reprocessing: public reads trimmed at Q25 with fastp, clones called with MiXCR, in-frame beta chains kept. When rows share a CDR3 protein, they turn into one entry using the most common DNA and genes. The V and J calls shown here were made by TCRdb, not taken from the authors' results. This sample gives about 170,000 distinct CDR3 sequences in total; 63% of them show up just once. The ten largest clones take up about 41% of the sample.

About this clonotype itself: The antigen it binds to is not known. No much larger clone is present one base from it, and per-base qualities are unavailable.

In the study, sorted CD4+ and CD8+ blood T cells from patients with severe aplastic anemia and from healthy subjects underwent deep sequencing of TCR repertoires. Ficoll-Paque density gradient centrifugation was used to isolate peripheral blood mononuclear cells. Before DNA extraction, CD4+ and CD8+ T cells were sorted by FACS or by magnetic beads. Study-wide findings and limitations: Roughly 30 CD8+ CDR3 sequences were shared between patients and controls but appeared highly expressed in patients and within their immunodominant clones. CD8+ Simpson's diversity did not differ significantly between patients and healthy controls (P=0.060).

The receptor chain draws on TRBV11-3 and TRBJ2-5; TRBD1 is perhaps the D gene, given 6 matching bases. The specimen was sorted CD4+, CD8+, or CD8+CD57+ T cells (not recorded which) from PBMCs. The receptor was derived from a human donor in good health. The DNA sequence reads TGTGCCAGCAGCTTAGGGGGGCCACTGTACCAAGAGACCCAGTACTTC. The translation is CASSLGGPLYQETQYF.